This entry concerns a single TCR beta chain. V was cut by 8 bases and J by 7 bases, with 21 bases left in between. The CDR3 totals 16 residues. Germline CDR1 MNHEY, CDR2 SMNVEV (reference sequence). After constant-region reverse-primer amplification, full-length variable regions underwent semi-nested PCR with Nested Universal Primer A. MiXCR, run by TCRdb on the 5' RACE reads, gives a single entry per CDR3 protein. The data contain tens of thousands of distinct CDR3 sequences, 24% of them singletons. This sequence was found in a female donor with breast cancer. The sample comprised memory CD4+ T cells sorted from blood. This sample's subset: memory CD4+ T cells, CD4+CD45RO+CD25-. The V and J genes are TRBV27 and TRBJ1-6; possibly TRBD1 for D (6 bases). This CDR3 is CASRVGGQYGNSPLHF. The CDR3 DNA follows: TGTGCCAGCCGTGTCGGGGGCCAGTATGGGAATTCACCCCTCCACTTT.